Below, 32 T cell receptor beta chains from the same sample are listed, as sequenced in a study of identical twins. TCRdb ran MiXCR on the 5' RACE reads and lists one entry per CDR3 protein. This repertoire shows some 590,000 distinct CDR3 sequences, more than 9% found once; its top ten account for 2.5% to 3.5%. These data also formed part of another study, on yellow fever vaccine responses in identical twins.

The source material was PBMCs. These receptors were taken from a young woman in good health.

The CDR3 spells CASSFRFEKSFSETQYF. The CDR3, as DNA: TGTGCCAGCAGCTTCCGCTTTGAAAAGTCCTTCAGCGAGACCCAGTACTTC. This rearrangement joins TRBV5-6 to TRBJ2-5, with D uncertain. The length of the CDR3 is 17 residues. V was clipped by 2 bases and J by 5 bases, with 22 bases between them. Germline V CDR1 and CDR2: SGHDT, YYEEEE.

This rearrangement joins TRBV10-3 to TRBJ2-1, with D possibly matching TRBD1 (6 bases). The V gene's germline CDR1 is ENHRY and CDR2 SYGVKD. The V end lost 3 bases, the J end lost 6 bases, and 15 bases lay between the germline ends. CDR3 size: 15 residues. The CDR3 loop is CAISDGTLGTNEQFF. For the CDR3, the DNA is TGTGCCATCAGTGATGGGACACTGGGGACCAATGAGCAGTTCTTC.

Ten or more counts support this clonotype. The chain recombines TRBV5-6 with TRBJ2-1; D gene ambiguous. With 1 base removed from V and 8 bases from J, the gap between germline ends came to 13 bases. The germline V gene encodes CDR1 SGHDT and CDR2 YYEEEE. The CDR3 consists of 14 residues. Here the CDR3 reads CASSLLSGEDEQFF. The CDR3 nucleotides are TGTGCCAGCAGCTTGTTGTCTGGTGAGGATGAGCAGTTCTTC.

This clonotype was counted many times. The V and J genes are TRBV4-1 and TRBJ2-3; D is perhaps TRBD2 (6 bases). Deletions cut 4 bases from V and 0 bases from J, with 14 bases between. The CDR3 contains 16 residues. Germline lookup yields CDR1 MGHRA and CDR2 YSYEKL. The CDR3 here is CASSPRDSTSTDTQYF. The CDR3 coding sequence is TGCGCCAGCAGCCCCAGGGACTCCACTAGCACAGATACGCAGTATTTT.

This chain joins TRBV3-1 and TRBJ2-3, with 11 bases matching TRBD2. The CDR3 runs to 15 residues. V was clipped by 6 bases and J by 6 bases; unmatched bases: 8. Germline loops: CDR1 LGHDT, CDR2 YNNKEL (reference sequence). CDR3 bases: TGTGCCAGCAGTTTCACTAGCGGGAGTCGGGATACGCAGTATTTT. Protein product: CASSFTSGSRDTQYF.

The gene calls are TRBV6-5 and TRBJ2-3; 11 bases line up with TRBD2. J was trimmed by 6 bases and V by 3 bases; bases with no gene match: 5. CDR1 and CDR2 from the germline V gene are MNHEY and SVGAGI. The CDR3 covers 15 residues. The DNA of the CDR3 is TGTGCCAGCAGTTATCTTAGCGGGAGGGCCGATACGCAGTATTTT. This translates into CASSYLSGRADTQYF.

This clonotype was seen more than once but under ten times. The chain is built from TRBV7-9 and TRBJ2-7, with D unclear. Germline V CDR1 and CDR2: SEHNR, FQNEAQ (reference sequence). The V and J ends lost 4 bases and 6 bases respectively, with 16 bases between them. The CDR3 loop spans 14 amino acids. DNA for the CDR3: TGTGCCAGCAGCTCGGATGTGGGCCCCTCCGAGCAGTACTTC. Translation gives CASSSDVGPSEQYF.

The chain recombines TRBV6-1 with TRBJ2-3; TRBD2 aligns across 16 bases. Per germline, CDR1 MNHNS and CDR2 SASEGT. V was pared by 5 bases and J by 5 bases, with 4 bases of the junction left unmatched. The CDR3 is 16 amino acids. CDR3 protein: CASSRGLAGGIDTQYF. The DNA for the CDR3 is TGTGCCAGCAGTAGGGGACTAGCGGGAGGGATAGATACGCAGTATTTT.

This clonotype was counted many times. The chain combines TRBV12-3 or TRBV12-4 with TRBJ2-3, with D uncertain. Trimming left V 5 bases short and J 2 bases short, with 11 bases between. This CDR3 is 14 amino acids long. CDR3 coding DNA: TGTGCCAGCAGTCCTGGCTGGGTCACAGATACGCAGTATTTT. Its translation: CASSPGWVTDTQYF.

This clonotype has a handful of counts. The chain combines TRBV7-9 with TRBJ2-7, with TRBD2 matching 9 bases. Germline trimming cut 8 bases from V and 3 bases from J; bases unmatched to any gene: 5. The CDR3 is 13 residues long. Germline CDR1 SEHNR, CDR2 FQNEAQ (reference sequence). The CDR3 DNA follows: TGTGCCAGCTCTAGCGGGAAGCTCTACGAGCAGTACTTC. Protein product: CASSSGKLYEQYF.

V and J are TRBV18 and TRBJ1-4; D unresolved. Germline V CDR1 and CDR2: KGHSH, LQKENI. V was clipped by 1 base and J by 4 bases, with 7 bases between them. CDR3 length equals 14 residues. CDR3 DNA: TGTGCCAGCTCACCACGACCGTTTAATGAAAAACTGTTTTTT. It translates to CASSPRPFNEKLFF.

There are many counts of this clonotype. The chain uses TRBV7-2 and TRBJ2-5; D unclear. Germline V gives CDR1 SGHTA, CDR2 FQGNSA. This CDR3 region has 14 residues. Trimming pared 3 bases from V and 1 base from J, leaving 9 bases between. In DNA, the CDR3 is TGTGCCAGCAGCTTGACCGGGCCCCAAGAGACCCAGTACTTC. It yields the protein CASSLTGPQETQYF.

This clonotype has ten or more counts. This chain links TRBV6-2 or TRBV6-3 with TRBJ2-1; either TRBD1 or TRBD2 may supply D (5 bases each). The V gene lost 8 bases and the J gene lost 4 bases, with 12 bases spanning the gap. The CDR3 consists of 13 residues. CDR1 MNHEY and CDR2 SVGEGT come from the germline V gene. The CDR3 spells CASDDRLYNEQFF. The CDR3 DNA is TGTGCCAGCGATGACAGACTATACAATGAGCAGTTCTTC.

This clonotype was recorded a few times. The chain employs TRBV28 and TRBJ2-5; 7 nucleotides match TRBD2. Germline V lookup: CDR1 MDHEN, CDR2 SYDVKM. V gave up 1 base and J gave up 0 bases; unmatched junction bases: 5. CDR3 size: 16 residues. This CDR3 is CASSLYKGGNQETQYF. The CDR3 bases are TGTGCCAGCAGTTTATACAAGGGAGGGAACCAAGAGACCCAGTACTTC.

This rearrangement joins TRBV6-1 to TRBJ2-7, with 14 bases lining up with TRBD2. Germline V gives CDR1 MNHNS, CDR2 SASEGT. V lost 6 bases to trimming and J lost 3 bases; unmatched junction nucleotides: 4. CDR3 length: 15 residues. The CDR3 loop reads CASRPGTSGSYEQYF. The CDR3 nucleotides are TGTGCCAGCAGGCCCGGGACTAGCGGGAGCTACGAGCAGTACTTC.

The table lists this clonotype with many counts. Because the CDR3's place on the DNA is in doubt, the DNA is left out and the CDR3 is given as listed by TCRdb. The rearrangement uses TRBV11-2 and TRBJ2-1. The CDR3 comprises 16 residues, both ends counted. The germline V gene has CDR1 SGHAT and CDR2 FQNNGV. The CDR3: CASSFSVSLPYNEQFF.

The V and J genes are TRBV2 and TRBJ1-2; maybe TRBD1 (6 bases). CDR1 is SNHLY, CDR2 FYNNEI, per germline. This CDR3 comprises 14 residues. The ends were cut back, 3 bases at V and 6 bases at J, with 14 bases in the middle. CDR3 loop: CASSDSRSGDGYTF. CDR3 DNA sequence: TGTGCCAGCAGTGATAGTCGATCAGGGGATGGCTACACCTTC.

This clonotype has more than one count but fewer than ten. The chain employs TRBV27 and TRBJ2-3, with D perhaps TRBD1 or TRBD2 (5 bases each). There are 15 residues in the CDR3. The germline gives CDR1 MNHEY, CDR2 SMNVEV (reference sequence). Deletions cut 6 bases from V and 4 bases from J, with 17 bases between. Here the CDR3 DNA reads TGTGCCAGCAGGACGGGACCGGGCTTCGCAGATACGCAGTATTTT. Translating it yields CASRTGPGFADTQYF.

This clonotype was found a few times. J is TRBJ2-3 and V is TRBV10-2; D possibly matches TRBD1 or TRBD2 (5 bases each). Trimming left V 5 bases short and J 2 bases short, with 8 bases between. The CDR3 is 13 residues long. Germline V CDR1 and CDR2: WSHSY, SAAADI. As DNA, the CDR3 is TGCGCCAGCAGTCGGGACGACACAGATACGCAGTATTTT. Protein product: CASSRDDTDTQYF.

As concerns this clonotype: Being one base from a much bigger clone, this may be a read error. The V and J genes are TRBV12-3 or TRBV12-4 and TRBJ2-3, with a possible D match to TRBD1 (5 bases). The CDR3 has 16 amino acids. CDR3 in amino acids: CASSLGVSQGTGTQYF. The CDR3 DNA follows: TGTGCCAGCAGTTTAGGGGTCTCGCAGGGCACAGGTACGCAGTATTTT.

The V and J genes are TRBV25-1 and TRBJ2-1; the D is unclear. Trimming cost V 0 bases and J 6 bases, with 6 bases left between them. Germline V lookup: CDR1 MGHDK, CDR2 SYGVNS. The CDR3 is 13 amino acids. The CDR3 nucleotides are TGTGCCAGCAGTGAATACGTGAGCAATGAGCAGTTCTTC. Amino acids: CASSEYVSNEQFF.

This clonotype was observed many times. This chain connects TRBV12-3 or TRBV12-4 to TRBJ2-5, with D perhaps matching TRBD2 (6 bases). The CDR3 consists of 16 residues. V gave up 7 bases and J gave up 1 base, with 19 bases separating them. The CDR3 here is CASKGEAGLFQETQYF. The CDR3 nucleotides are TGTGCCAGCAAAGGCGAAGCGGGCCTGTTCCAAGAGACCCAGTACTTC.

The gene calls are TRBV20-1 and TRBJ2-3, with TRBD2 matching 7 bases. The germline V gene encodes CDR1 DFQATT and CDR2 SNEGSKA (reference sequence). V shed 1 base and J 6 bases; nucleotides not matched to a gene: 13. The CDR3 has 16 amino acids. The CDR3 DNA reads as TGCAGTGCTAGAGGCCCCCAGCGGGGATCCCCGGATACGCAGTATTTT. This sequence encodes CSARGPQRGSPDTQYF.

This clonotype was counted between two and nine times. V and J are TRBV18 and TRBJ1-2; D remains unclear. CDR1 KGHSH and CDR2 LQKENI come from the germline V gene. The CDR3 length is 13 residues. V lost 3 bases and J 5 bases, leaving 10 bases between the germline ends. This CDR3 reads CASSPSREYGYTF. As DNA, the CDR3 is TGTGCCAGCTCACCGTCCCGCGAATATGGCTACACCTTC.

This clonotype has a count of ten or more. The chain is built from TRBV29-1 and TRBJ2-7; possibly TRBD1 for D (6 bases). The V end lost 8 bases, the J end lost 3 bases, and 17 bases lay between the germline ends. The CDR3 consists of 13 residues. CDR1 and CDR2 from the germline V gene are SQVTM and ANQGSEA. The CDR3 DNA sequence: TGCAGCACTGAGGACAGCACTAACTACGAGCAGTACTTC. This translates into CSTEDSTNYEQYF.

Turning to this clonotype: Its ends do not fully match the called genes, so a read error is possible. The genes are TRBV7-9 and TRBJ2-5; 14 bases line up with TRBD2. Germline assignment: CDR1 SEHNR and CDR2 FQNEAQ (reference sequence). The CDR3 loop spans 16 amino acids. In DNA form, the CDR3 reads TGTGCCAGCGGCTTCCCGGGACTAGCGGGAGCAGAGACCCAGTACTTC. Translated, it gives CASGFPGLAGAETQYF.

This clonotype appeared a few times. The CDR3 bases are TGTGCCAGCAGTTCGCAGGGGCCAGCTAATGAGCAGTTCTTC. Protein: CASSSQGPANEQFF. V usage is TRBV7-3 and J usage is TRBJ2-1; D perhaps matches TRBD1 (6 bases). Germline V gene data show CDR1 as SGHTA and CDR2 as FQGTGA. The V end lost 6 bases, the J end lost 7 bases, and 16 bases lay between the germline ends. The CDR3 contains 14 residues.

This clonotype was counted a few times. The chain joins TRBV13 to TRBJ2-7; D may be TRBD1 (6 bases). Germline CDR1 PRHDT, CDR2 FYEKMQ (reference sequence). V dropped 4 bases and J dropped 2 bases, with 18 bases sitting between them. There are 16 residues in the CDR3. The CDR3 bases are TGTGCCAGCAGCTCCCCGGCCGGGACAAATCCCTACGAGCAGTACTTC. This translates into CASSSPAGTNPYEQYF.

This clonotype was counted at least ten times. The chain carries TRBV20-1 and TRBJ2-1; the match to TRBD2 covers 7 bases. V dropped 3 bases and J dropped 4; count of bases not matched to a gene: 6. The CDR3 extends over 14 amino acids. Looked up from germline, CDR1 is DFQATT and CDR2 is SNEGSKA (reference sequence). The CDR3 is CSASDPRGYNEQFF. The CDR3 nucleotides read TGCAGTGCTAGTGACCCGCGGGGGTACAATGAGCAGTTCTTC.

This clonotype was counted only a few times. The rearrangement uses TRBV7-2 and TRBJ2-2; maybe TRBD2 (6 bases). The CDR3 is made up of 15 amino acids. The V gene's germline CDR1 is SGHTA and CDR2 FQGNSA. V lost 7 bases to trimming and J lost 5 bases, with 17 bases between them. The CDR3 nucleotides read TGTGCCAGCACCCTGGACTACCCTAAGACCGGGGAGCTGTTTTTT. This gives the protein CASTLDYPKTGELFF.

This clonotype appeared many times. The rearrangement links TRBV5-1 to TRBJ1-3; D unresolved. V lost 3 bases to trimming and J lost 9 bases, with 13 bases between them. This CDR3 is 13 amino acids long. CDR1 and CDR2 (germline): SGHRS, YFSETQ. Here the CDR3 DNA reads TGCGCCAGCAGCTCGAACCCGGGAGGCACCATATATTTT. Its protein product is CASSSNPGGTIYF. The full variable domain, with the rest looked up from reference TRBV5-1 and TRBJ1-3, is KAGVTQTPRYLIKTRGQQVTLSCSPISGHRSVSWYQQTPGQGLQFLFEYFSETQRNKGNFPGRFSGRQFSNSRSEMNVSTLELGDSALYLCASSSNPGGTIYFGEGSWLTVV.

The table lists this clonotype with many counts. In DNA, the CDR3 is TGCAGCGTTGCGGGAGGGCGCGACGAGCAGTACTTC. Protein sequence: CSVAGGRDEQYF. V and J are TRBV29-1 and TRBJ2-7, with 8 bases identical to TRBD2. Trimming removed 4 bases from V and 5 bases from J; junction bases left unmatched: 4. The CDR3 sequence is 12 residues long. From germline, CDR1 is SQVTM and CDR2 ANQGSEA.